This is a list of T cell receptor beta chains from one sample in a study of T cell changes during pregnancy in multiple sclerosis. Libraries were prepared by immunoSEQ multiplex PCR; TCRdb keeps only in-frame clonotypes and omits some of them. The sample has about 85,000 clones; 90% to 95% are singletons. Sequences were derived from peripheral blood, sampled in the first trimester of pregnancy. These receptors were collected from a female donor with multiple sclerosis, enrolled in a pregnancy study. Both conserved end residues are part of each CDR3. A D gene is named only where the DNA matches it firmly. Rows may omit the clone size; those that give it use once, few, many or a size class.

TRBV7-6,.,TRBJ1-6,.,TGTGCCAGCAGCAATAGGCCGGGACAACATTCACCCCTCCACTTT,CASSNRPGQHSPLHF
TRBV5-4,.,TRBJ1-2,.,TGTGCCAGTGCCATTGACGGGACTTATGGCTACACCTTC,CASAIDGTYGYTF
TRBV5-5,.,TRBJ1-2,.,TGTGCCAGCAGCTTGTGGGACACTACTAACTATGGCTACACCTTC,CASSLWDTTNYGYTF
TRBV9,.,TRBJ2-1,TRBD2,TGTGCCAGCAGCGCCGGGACTAGAGACAATGAGCAGTTCTTC,CASSAGTRDNEQFF
TRBV9,.,TRBJ2-2,TRBD2,TGTGCCAGCAGCCTTACTAGCGGGGGGACCGGGGAGCTGTTTTTT,CASSLTSGGTGELFF
TRBV28,.,TRBJ2-5,.,TGTGCCAGCAGTGAGCGGACGGGGAGGTCGTATGAGACCCAGTACTTC,CASSERTGRSYETQYF
TRBV19,.,TRBJ2-7,.,TGTGCCAGTAGTATGGGCCCCATCTACGAGCAGTACTTC,CASSMGPIYEQYF
TRBV28,.,TRBJ2-5,TRBD1,TGTGCCAGCAGCACCCCCGCTGGGACAGGGGGTCGGGAGACCCAGTACTTC,CASSTPAGTGGRETQYF
TRBV11-3,.,TRBJ2-7,.,TGTGCCAGCAGCTTAGATCAGGGGAAGGTTGTTTGGGCCTACGAGCAGTACTTC,CASSLDQGKVVWAYEQYF
TRBV13,few,TRBJ2-4,.,TGTGCCAGCAGCTTAACGGAGGGATTTGCCAAAAACATTCAGTACTTC,CASSLTEGFAKNIQYF
TRBV11-2,.,TRBJ1-1,.,TGTGCCAGCAGCCCAGTACCCAACACTGAAGCTTTCTTT,CASSPVPNTEAFF
TRBV14,.,TRBJ2-7,TRBD1,TGTGCCAGCAGCCAAGTTGGAGACAGGGGCCGAAAGCAGTACTTC,CASSQVGDRGRKQYF
TRBV7-9,.,TRBJ2-1,TRBD2,TGTGCCAGCAGCCTAGCGGGAGGGTTCTACAATGAGCAGTTCTTC,CASSLAGGFYNEQFF
TRBV5-4,.,TRBJ2-7,.,TGTGCCAGCAGCTTTTTCAGGGACTACGAGCAGTACTTC,CASSFFRDYEQYF
TRBV2,.,TRBJ1-1,TRBD1,TGTGCCAGCACGTTAGGGACAGTCACTGAAGCTTTCTTT,CASTLGTVTEAFF
TRBV6-5,once,TRBJ2-7,TRBD1,TGTGCCAGCAGTTACACTGACAGGGGGCCCTACGAGCAGTACTTC,CASSYTDRGPYEQYF
TRBV5-1,.,TRBJ2-7,TRBD1,TGCGCCAGCAGGGTTACAGGGGCGTTCTACGAGCAGTACTTC,CASRVTGAFYEQYF
TRBV28,.,TRBJ2-1,.,TGTGCCAGCACTTGGAGGGGACCGCATCATGAGCAGTTCTTC,CASTWRGPHHEQFF
TRBV29-1,once,TRBJ2-7,TRBD1,TGCAGCGTGGGACAGTCGGACGAGCAGTACTTC,CSVGQSDEQYF
TRBV9,few,TRBJ1-2,.,TGTGCCAGCAGCGTACCGGGACAAGGGGGCTACACCTTC,CASSVPGQGGYTF
TRBV2,.,TRBJ2-5,.,TGTGCCACCCAGCGTTTTCCAGGGAAAGAGACCCAGTACTTC,CATQRFPGKETQYF
TRBV7-9,once,TRBJ2-3,TRBD2,TGTGCCAGCAGCCCTCTCCCCCGGGCTAGCGGAGATACGCAGTATTTT,CASSPLPRASGDTQYF
TRBV11-3,.,TRBJ1-2,.,TGTGCCAGCAGCCTCGACAGAGCTAACTATGGCTACACCTTC,CASSLDRANYGYTF
TRBV5-4,.,TRBJ2-7,TRBD2,TGTGCCAGCAGCCGTAGCGGGGACTACGAGCAGTACTTC,CASSRSGDYEQYF
TRBV7-9,.,TRBJ1-1,.,TGTGCCAGCAGCTTAGACGGGGGGGACACTGAAGCTTTCTTT,CASSLDGGDTEAFF
TRBV2,.,TRBJ2-5,.,TGTGCCAGCAGCCAGCAAGAGACCCAGTACTTC,CASSQQETQYF
TRBV5-4,.,TRBJ1-1,TRBD1,TGTGCCAGCAGCTTCCGGACAGGGGGCACTGAAGCTTTCTTT,CASSFRTGGTEAFF